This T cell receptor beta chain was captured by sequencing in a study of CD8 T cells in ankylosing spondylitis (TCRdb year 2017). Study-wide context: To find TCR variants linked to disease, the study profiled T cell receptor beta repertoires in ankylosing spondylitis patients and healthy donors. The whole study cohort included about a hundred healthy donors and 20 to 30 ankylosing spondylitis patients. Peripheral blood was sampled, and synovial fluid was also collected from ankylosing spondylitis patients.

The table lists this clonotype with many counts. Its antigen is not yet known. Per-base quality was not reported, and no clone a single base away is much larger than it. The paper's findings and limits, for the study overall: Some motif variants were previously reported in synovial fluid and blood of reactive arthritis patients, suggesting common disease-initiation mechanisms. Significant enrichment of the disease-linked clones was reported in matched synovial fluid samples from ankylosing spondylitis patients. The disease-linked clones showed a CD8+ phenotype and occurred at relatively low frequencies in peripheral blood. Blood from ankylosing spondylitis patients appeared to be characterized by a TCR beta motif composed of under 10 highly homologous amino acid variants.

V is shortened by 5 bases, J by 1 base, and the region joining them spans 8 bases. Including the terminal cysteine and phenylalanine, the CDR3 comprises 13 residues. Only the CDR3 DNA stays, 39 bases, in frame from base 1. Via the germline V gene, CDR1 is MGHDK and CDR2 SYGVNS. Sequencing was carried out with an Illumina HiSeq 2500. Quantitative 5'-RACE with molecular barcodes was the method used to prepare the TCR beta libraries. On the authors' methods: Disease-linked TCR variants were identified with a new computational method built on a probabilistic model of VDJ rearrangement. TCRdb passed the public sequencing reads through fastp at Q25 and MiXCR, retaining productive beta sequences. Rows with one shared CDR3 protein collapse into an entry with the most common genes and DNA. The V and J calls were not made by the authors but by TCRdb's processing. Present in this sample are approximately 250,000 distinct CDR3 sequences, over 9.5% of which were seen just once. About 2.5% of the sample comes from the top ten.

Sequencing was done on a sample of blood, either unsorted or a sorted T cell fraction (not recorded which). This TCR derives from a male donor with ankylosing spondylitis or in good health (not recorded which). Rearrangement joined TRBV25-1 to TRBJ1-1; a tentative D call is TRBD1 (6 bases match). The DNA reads TGTGCCAGCAGTTGGACAGAGAACACTGAAGCTTTCTTT. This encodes CASSWTENTEAFF.